This paragraph covers one T cell receptor (beta chain) sequence. In the source study's methods: Reference gene primers were amplified, and this amplification served to estimate nucleated cell counts. Repertoires were generated with immunoSEQ multiplex PCR, while TCRdb's copy carries only in-frame clones and drops some. The DNA was the basis for D and trimming; V, J and clone size are from that table. The sample consists of about 200,000 clones, approximately 92% of them appearing once. These data originate in a study of blood T cell repertoires in COVID-19. Study-wide context: Both acute and convalescent COVID-19 samples were obtained from the United States, Italy and Spain. The analysed material was cDNA or gDNA that came from T cells, B-cell-depleted T cells, or PBMCs.

There are 16 residues in the CDR3. CDR1 and CDR2 from the germline V gene are MNHEY and SMNVEV (reference sequence). V trimming: 4 bases; J trimming: 3 bases; junction bases outside the gene matches: 5. The receptor was derived from a man in his fifties or sixties with acute or convalescent COVID-19. The rearrangement uses TRBV27 and TRBJ2-7; 14 nucleotides align to TRBD2. The sequenced sample consisted of peripheral blood. The CDR3 loop is CASSSTSGRVYYEQYF. DNA of the CDR3: TGTGCCAGCAGTTCGACTAGCGGGAGGGTTTACTACGAGCAGTACTTC.